The entry below gives a single T cell receptor (beta chain) sequence along with its context. Its specificity is unknown. The entirety of the isolated RNA underwent reverse transcription, so expressed TCRB transcripts were sequenced. The assay was immunoSEQ multiplex PCR, and TCRdb's table has in-frame clones only and misses some. The table shows about 620,000 clones, with roughly 15% occurring only once. This specimen comes from a study of beta chain features in type 1 diabetes. Overall study context: All samples yielded 107,917,701 examined sorted cells. Overall study findings and caveats: The question left open here concerned HLA type influencing TCRB rearrangement.

The CDR3 has 15 amino acids. Unmatched junction bases numbered 3, after V lost 5 bases and J lost 5 bases. Per germline, CDR1 SGHVS and CDR2 FNYEAQ. The receptor comes from a man aged 18 to 30 in good health. The rearrangement uses TRBV7-6 and TRBJ2-1; 13 bases are a match to TRBD2. The sample taken for sequencing was naive CD4+ T cells from blood. The DNA of the CDR3 is TGTGCCAGCAGCCGGACTAGCGGGGGTGACAATGAGCAGTTCTTC. Translating it yields CASSRTSGGDNEQFF.